This T cell receptor (beta chain) is from a study of T-cell reconstitution after alpha-beta-depleted transplantation in children. The CDR3 spans 15 residues. Trimming removed 4 bases from V and 0 bases from J; junction bases left unmatched: 7. The germline V gene has CDR1 SQVTM and CDR2 ANQGSEA. Preparing the TCRbeta library involved the use of unique molecular identifiers. MiXCR, run by TCRdb on the PCR reads, gives a single entry per CDR3 protein. The sample holds over 300,000 distinct CDR3 sequences, 9% to 12% seen once. The chain recombines TRBV29-1 with TRBJ2-3, with 7 bases lining up with TRBD2. The source was PBMCs from the stem cell graft donor, collected from the stem cell graft. This receptor was identified in a human donor who donated a stem cell graft to a child with acute lymphoblastic leukemia. CDR3 nucleotide sequence: TGCAGCGTTGTGGGAGGGAGCGGGAGCACAGATACGCAGTATTTT. Amino acids: CSVVGGSGSTDTQYF.